This T cell receptor beta chain emerged from a study of blood T cells in healthy people across ages. Germline values: CDR1 SGHVS, CDR2 FQNEAQ. This CDR3 has 16 amino acids. V was clipped by 5 bases and J by 3 bases, with 20 bases between them. A J-beta primer mix and a sample-barcoded 5' primer were used in a second PCR of about 6 to 12 cycles. TCRdb reprocessed the 5' RACE reads via MiXCR and lists one record per CDR3 protein. The sample shows 700,000 to 950,000 distinct CDR3 sequences, roughly 50% of them seen only once. This clonotype is a singleton in its sample. This clonotype originated in a man aged 30 to 39 in good health. The source material was blood. The chain joins TRBV7-8 to TRBJ2-7, with D tentatively TRBD2 (5 bases). The CDR3 here is CASSGPFSGAVYEQYF. DNA for the CDR3: TGTGCCAGCAGCGGACCTTTCAGCGGAGCAGTCTACGAGCAGTACTTC.